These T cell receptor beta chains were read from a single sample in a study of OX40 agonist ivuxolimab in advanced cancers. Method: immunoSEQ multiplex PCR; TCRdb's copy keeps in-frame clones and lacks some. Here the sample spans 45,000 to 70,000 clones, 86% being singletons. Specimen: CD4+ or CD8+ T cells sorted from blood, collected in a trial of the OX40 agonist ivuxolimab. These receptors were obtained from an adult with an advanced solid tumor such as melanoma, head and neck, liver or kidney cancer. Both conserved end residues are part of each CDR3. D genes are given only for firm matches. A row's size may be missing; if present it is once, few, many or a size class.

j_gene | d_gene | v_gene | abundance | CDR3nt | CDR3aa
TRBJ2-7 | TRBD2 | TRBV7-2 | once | TGTGCCAGCAGCTTAGGCGCTAGCGGGGCTTACGAGCAGTACTTC | CASSLGASGAYEQYF
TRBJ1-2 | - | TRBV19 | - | TGTGCCAGTAGAGAACAGGTGACCTATGGCTACACCTTC | CASREQVTYGYTF
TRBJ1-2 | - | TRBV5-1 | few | TGCGCCAGCAGCTTGGTGGCGCATGATGGCTACACCTTC | CASSLVAHDGYTF
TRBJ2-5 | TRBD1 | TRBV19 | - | TGTGCCAGTAGTACCGGGACAGGGGATGGGGCCCAGTACTTC | CASSTGTGDGAQYF
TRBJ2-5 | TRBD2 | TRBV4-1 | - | TGCGCCAGCAGCCAAGTCCGCCGCACTGAGCGGGGCGGAGAGACCCAGTACTTC | CASSQVRRTERGGETQYF
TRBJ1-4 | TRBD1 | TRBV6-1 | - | TGTGCCAGCAGTGTTACCGGGACAGGGGATGAAAAACTGTTTTTT | CASSVTGTGDEKLFF
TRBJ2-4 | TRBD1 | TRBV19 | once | TGTGCCAGTAGTATCGTGGGACAGGGCAACATTCAGTACTTC | CASSIVGQGNIQYF
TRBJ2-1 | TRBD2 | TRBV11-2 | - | TGTGCCAGCAGCTTTAGCCGGGGGGGCGAGGGTAATAAGTTCTTC | CASSFSRGGEGNKFF
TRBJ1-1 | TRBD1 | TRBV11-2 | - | TGTGCCAGCAGTTTCCGACAGGGGGCCTTGAACACTGAAGCTTTCTTT | CASSFRQGALNTEAFF
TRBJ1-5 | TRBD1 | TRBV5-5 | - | TGTGCCAGCAGCCAGGGACAGGGGAATCAGCCCCAGCATTTT | CASSQGQGNQPQHF
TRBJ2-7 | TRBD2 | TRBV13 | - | TGTGCCAGCCGAAGACTAGCGGGGGGCCCCGTTGTGTACTTC | CASRRLAGGPVVYF
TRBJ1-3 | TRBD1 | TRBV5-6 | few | TGTGCCAGCAGCCTAACGGACAGGGCAATACGAAACACCATATATTTT | CASSLTDRAIRNTIYF
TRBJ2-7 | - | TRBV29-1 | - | TGCAGCGTTGGACAGGACTACGAGCAGTACTTC | CSVGQDYEQYF